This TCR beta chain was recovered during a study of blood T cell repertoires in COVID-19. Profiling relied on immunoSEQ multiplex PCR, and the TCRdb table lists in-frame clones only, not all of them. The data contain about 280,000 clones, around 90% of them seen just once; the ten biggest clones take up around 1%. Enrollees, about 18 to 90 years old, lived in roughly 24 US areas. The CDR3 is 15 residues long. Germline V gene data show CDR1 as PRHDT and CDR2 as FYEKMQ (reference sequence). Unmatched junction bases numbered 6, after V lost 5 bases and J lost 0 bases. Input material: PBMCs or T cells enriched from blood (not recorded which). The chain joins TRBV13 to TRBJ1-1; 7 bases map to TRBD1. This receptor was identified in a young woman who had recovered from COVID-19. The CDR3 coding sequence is TGTGCCAGCAGCGGGACAGAGGGGATGAACACTGAAGCTTTCTTT. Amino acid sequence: CASSGTEGMNTEAFF. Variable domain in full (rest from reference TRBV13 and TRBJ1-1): AAGVIQSPRHLIKEKRETATLKCYPIPRHDTVYWYQQGPGQDPQFLISFYEKMQSDKGSIPDRFSAQQFSDYHSELNMSSLELGDSALYFCASSGTEGMNTEAFFGQGTRLTVV.